The TCR beta chain described here comes from a study of blood T cell repertoires in COVID-19 (TCRdb year 2020). As for the study more broadly: Samples from collaborators originated in the United States, Italy and Spain and spanned both the acute and convalescent phases of COVID-19. The material from the prospective study consisted of cDNA or gDNA derived from T cells, B-cell-depleted T cells, or PBMCs. Subjects who had been exposed to COVID-19, were actively infected with it, or had recovered from it provided the deeply sampled blood TCRbeta repertoires that made up the dataset. The repertoires were made available in a free public database intended to serve as a resource for research on the immune response to SARS-CoV-2. Samples came from the ongoing ImmuneRACE study (first 160 participants) plus 1,254 subjects from 6 global collaborators. Sample metadata almost always included a de-identified subject ID, COVID-19 status, age in years and sex. HLA class I and class II types, where available, came from metadata supplied by the sample provider rather than from assay-based typing. Study-level results and caveats: Clinical and demographic metadata were provided uncurated, with the amount varying by source and participant.

The collaborating institutions used their own protocols to collect whole blood in K2EDTA tubes. Collaborator samples were shipped for TCRbeta analysis as frozen whole blood, isolated PBMCs, or DNA extracted from either sample type. Notes on this clone: No cognate antigen has been identified for it. No clone much larger than this one lies a single base away; base qualities are absent.

TCRbeta CDR3 regions were amplified from genomic DNA by means of the immunoSEQ Assay, a bias-controlled multiplex PCR. Turning to the authors' computational methods: The number of nucleated cells in each sample was estimated by amplification of reference gene primers within the assay. To quantify the absolute abundance of each unique TCRbeta CDR3 rearrangement, sequence reads were collapsed and filtered. For each sample, productive Simpson clonality was calculated as the square root of Simpson's diversity index across productive rearrangements. This is the immuneACCESS table as TCRdb keeps it, with only in-frame sequences that have V and J called. A part of the clones is gone; compared with another copy, unresolved V genes explain less than half, and the rest is unexplained. V and J calls and clone size come straight from that table; D and trimming were deduced from the DNA. For this sample there are roughly 42,000 clones; nearly 90% appear just once. The ten most abundant clones make up less than 3% of the sample.

From the cysteine through the phenylalanine, the CDR3 covers 13 amino acids. Kept here is only the CDR3 DNA, which spans 39 bases and is read in frame from base 1. Per the germline V gene (reference sequence), SGHNT is the CDR1 and YYREEE is the CDR2. V is cut by 3 bases and J by 4 bases, and the space between the germline ends is 9 bases. This TCR derives from a man aged 45-65 years with active COVID-19. The chain uses TRBV5-4 and TRBJ2-3; the D gene assignment is ambiguous. The sequencing sample was made of peripheral blood. In nucleotides, the sequence is TGTGCCAGCAGCTCGGCTCGGGCAGATACGCAGTATTTT. Translated, this gives CASSSARADTQYF.